Listed below are T cell receptor beta chains from one sample, sequenced in a study of cytomegalovirus exposure and HLA in healthy donors. Profiled with immunoSEQ multiplex PCR; TCRdb holds only in-frame clones, not every one. The data hold 150,000 to 200,000 clones, with 80% to 85% observed a single time. Sequencing was performed on PBMCs. Receptor source: a human donor in good health. CDR3s include the opening cysteine and the closing phenylalanine or tryptophan. D genes are given only for firm matches. A row's size may be missing; if present it is once, few, many or a size class.

v_gene	j_gene	abundance	d_gene	CDR3aa	CDR3nt
TRBV23-1	TRBJ1-2	.	.	CASSLYSGDTNYGYTF	TGCGCCAGCAGTCTATATTCTGGTGACACCAACTATGGCTACACCTTC
TRBV11-3	TRBJ1-6	.	TRBD1	CASSLEYRGDNSPLHF	TGTGCCAGCAGCTTAGAATACAGGGGGGATAATTCACCCCTCCACTTT
TRBV4-3	TRBJ2-3	.	.	CASRRDSSTDTQYF	TGCGCCAGCAGGAGGGACTCAAGCACAGATACGCAGTATTTT
TRBV19	TRBJ2-2	.	TRBD1	CASIRTGGPNTGELFF	TGTGCCAGTATCCGGACAGGGGGTCCGAACACCGGGGAGCTGTTTTTT
TRBV27	TRBJ2-2	.	.	CASRETGGGKAGELFF	TGTGCCAGCAGGGAAACGGGTGGGGGCAAGGCCGGGGAGCTGTTTTTT
TRBV2	TRBJ2-7	.	.	CASAGLSYEQYF	TGTGCCAGTGCGGGTCTGTCCTACGAGCAGTACTTC
TRBV16	TRBJ1-5	.	.	CASSQSYNGYQPQHF	TGTGCCAGCAGCCAATCTTACAACGGGTATCAGCCCCAGCATTTT
TRBV9	TRBJ1-1	once	.	CASSVGGHTEAFF	TGTGCCAGCAGCGTAGGGGGGCACACTGAAGCTTTCTTT
TRBV11-2	TRBJ1-1	once	TRBD1	CASSHKQTGSIEAFF	TGTGCCAGCAGTCATAAACAGACAGGGTCAATTGAAGCTTTCTTT
TRBV7-2	TRBJ1-2	once	TRBD1	CASSGDRFDGYTF	TGTGCCAGCAGCGGGGACAGATTTGATGGCTACACCTTC
TRBV27	TRBJ1-4	.	TRBD1	CASSLGVGQGDEKLFF	TGTGCCAGCAGTTTAGGAGTGGGACAGGGGGATGAAAAACTGTTTTTT
TRBV5-6	TRBJ1-1	.	.	CASSLGIVNTEAFF	TGTGCCAGCAGCCTGGGAATAGTCAACACTGAAGCTTTCTTT
TRBV19	TRBJ1-5	.	.	CASSIVWGEGQPQHF	TGTGCCAGTAGTATAGTGTGGGGGGAGGGGCAGCCCCAGCATTTT
TRBV9	TRBJ2-7	.	TRBD2	CASSVGGVSYEQYF	TGTGCCAGCAGCGTGGGGGGGGTCTCCTACGAGCAGTACTTC
TRBV7-2	TRBJ2-5	.	.	CASSLVSRETQYF	TGTGCCAGCAGCTTAGTTTCGAGGGAGACCCAGTACTTC
TRBV2	TRBJ2-7	few	TRBD1	CASSRRTGGYEQYF	TGTGCCAGCAGTCGACGGACAGGGGGGTACGAGCAGTACTTC
TRBV6-1	TRBJ2-3	.	TRBD2	CASSDLAGGPKDTQYF	TGTGCCAGCAGTGACTTAGCGGGGGGGCCTAAAGATACGCAGTATTTT
TRBV7-8	TRBJ1-2	.	.	CASSLMGGDGYTF	TGTGCCAGCAGCTTAATGGGAGGGGATGGCTACACCTTC
TRBV5-4	TRBJ2-3	.	TRBD1	CASSQDLGQGSGAQYF	TGTGCCAGCAGCCAGGACTTGGGACAGGGGTCGGGAGCGCAGTATTTT
TRBV20-1	TRBJ2-5	once	.	CSAKHQETQYF	TGCAGTGCTAAACATCAAGAGACCCAGTACTTC
TRBV6-5	TRBJ1-3	.	.	CASSRGDYSGNTIYF	TGTGCCAGTAGCCGGGGAGACTACTCTGGAAACACCATATATTTT
TRBV5-4	TRBJ2-3	.	TRBD1	CASSLDPTGDTDTQYF	TGTGCCAGCAGCTTGGACCCTACAGGGGACACAGATACGCAGTATTTT
TRBV19	TRBJ1-1	.	.	CASGNRGLTEAFF	TGTGCCAGTGGCAATAGAGGGTTGACTGAAGCTTTCTTT
TRBV7-9	TRBJ2-1	.	TRBD1	CASREGQGARNEQFF	TGTGCCAGCAGGGAGGGACAGGGGGCTAGGAATGAGCAGTTCTTC
TRBV5-1	TRBJ2-7	.	.	CASSSGTPRGGQYF	TGCGCCAGCAGCTCCGGGACACCTCGAGGCGGGCAGTACTTC
TRBV4-2	TRBJ2-2	.	TRBD2	CASSHPTPPGLARNTGELFF	TGTGCCAGCAGCCATCCCACGCCCCCGGGACTAGCAAGGAACACCGGGGAGCTGTTTTTT
TRBV5-1	TRBJ2-5	.	.	CASTRGSVQETQYF	TGCGCCAGCACTCGGGGGTCGGTACAAGAGACCCAGTACTTC
TRBV12-5	TRBJ1-6	.	.	CASSHGEPNSPLHF	TGTGCTAGTAGTCACGGAGAACCGAATTCACCCCTCCACTTT
TRBV9	TRBJ1-1	.	.	CASGGGPTTEAFF	TGTGCCAGCGGGGGGGGGCCGACTACTGAAGCTTTCTTT
TRBV5-1	TRBJ1-6	.	.	CASSLSGAYNSPLHF	TGCGCCAGCAGCTTGTCAGGGGCCTATAATTCACCCCTCCACTTT
TRBV7-9	TRBJ1-4	.	TRBD1	CASNTDRESLEKLFF	TGTGCCAGCAACACGGACAGGGAGTCGCTTGAAAAACTGTTTTTT
TRBV7-2	TRBJ2-1	.	.	CASSLGGGVRDNEQFF	TGTGCCAGCAGCTTAGGGGGCGGGGTCCGCGACAATGAGCAGTTCTTC
TRBV6-5	TRBJ2-4	.	.	CASSLHALNRDIQYF	TGTGCCAGCAGCCTCCATGCCCTAAACAGGGACATTCAGTACTTC
TRBV2	TRBJ1-5	.	TRBD1	CASRAGQGLQPQHF	TGTGCCAGCAGAGCTGGACAGGGGTTACAGCCCCAGCATTTT
TRBV6-5	TRBJ2-7	.	.	CASSQPRSYEQYF	TGTGCCAGCAGTCAGCCTAGATCCTACGAGCAGTACTTC
TRBV13	TRBJ2-5	.	TRBD2	CASSLSGRETQYF	TGTGCCAGCAGCCTTAGCGGGCGAGAGACCCAGTACTTC
TRBV2	TRBJ2-3	.	.	CASSELRADTQYF	TGTGCCAGCAGTGAATTACGAGCAGATACGCAGTATTTT
TRBV27	TRBJ2-5	.	TRBD1	CASSPLDRGGQETQYF	TGTGCCAGCAGTCCCTTGGACAGGGGAGGCCAAGAGACCCAGTACTTC
TRBV6-5	TRBJ2-1	.	TRBD2	CASSYSRRGGVDEQFF	TGTGCCAGCAGTTACTCGCGGCGGGGGGGCGTCGATGAGCAGTTCTTC
TRBV11-2	TRBJ1-4	.	.	CASSTRTPRASLGRGLFF	TGTGCCAGCAGCACCCGGACTCCCCGGGCATCACTAGGGAGGGGACTGTTTTTT
TRBV6-1	TRBJ1-1	.	TRBD1	CASSERYGQGFYVEAFF	TGTGCCAGCAGTGAAAGGTACGGACAGGGCTTTTATGTTGAAGCTTTCTTT
TRBV7-9	TRBJ2-7	.	.	CASSLGESEQYF	TGTGCCAGCAGCCTAGGGGAGAGCGAGCAGTACTTC
TRBV19	TRBJ2-7	.	TRBD2	CARARGGPYEQYF	TGTGCCAGAGCGCGGGGGGGCCCCTACGAGCAGTACTTC
TRBV7-8	TRBJ2-7	.	TRBD2	CASTSTRERGAYEQYF	TGTGCCAGCACCTCGACAAGGGAGCGGGGGGCCTACGAGCAGTACTTC
TRBV27	TRBJ2-4	.	TRBD1	CASGWGQGGLAKNIQYF	TGTGCCAGCGGATGGGGACAGGGAGGGTTAGCCAAAAACATTCAGTACTTC
TRBV25-1	TRBJ2-1	.	.	CASRQGGNEQFF	TGTGCCAGCAGACAGGGAGGGAATGAGCAGTTCTTC
TRBV1	TRBJ2-5	.	.	CTSSQDRQRGIQETQYF	TGCACCAGCAGCCAAGATCGCCAGCGGGGAATCCAAGAGACCCAGTACTTC
TRBV7-7	TRBJ1-4	once	.	CASSPVSWGHEKLFF	TGTGCCAGCAGCCCCGTATCTTGGGGCCATGAAAAACTGTTTTTT
TRBV11-2	TRBJ2-7	.	TRBD1	CASSSGTGGYEQYF	TGTGCCAGCAGCTCGGGGACAGGGGGCTACGAGCAGTACTTC
TRBV7-2	TRBJ2-7	.	.	CASSQGPLTGGGEQYF	TGTGCCAGCAGCCAGGGACCACTAACAGGGGGAGGGGAGCAGTACTTC
TRBV25-1	TRBJ2-1	once	TRBD1	CASSERQGARNEQFF	TGTGCCAGCAGTGAAAGGCAGGGGGCGCGGAATGAGCAGTTCTTC
TRBV5-1	TRBJ1-2	few	TRBD1	CASSLAPAGGTYGYTF	TGCGCCAGCAGCTTGGCCCCGGCAGGGGGTACCTATGGCTACACCTTC
TRBV6-5	TRBJ1-1	.	.	CASSYGGELTEAFF	TGTGCCAGCAGTTACGGAGGGGAACTCACTGAAGCTTTCTTT
TRBV6-5	TRBJ2-7	few	.	CASKRSGTYEQYF	TGTGCCAGTAAGAGGTCCGGGACCTACGAGCAGTACTTC
TRBV5-1	TRBJ1-1	.	.	CASSLALGTEAFF	TGCGCCAGCAGCTTGGCGCTAGGCACTGAAGCTTTCTTT
TRBV18	TRBJ1-1	few	TRBD1	CASSATGGGEAFF	TGTGCCAGCTCAGCCACAGGGGGCGGCGAAGCTTTCTTT
TRBV7-2	TRBJ1-6	.	.	CASSFRGTDSPLHF	TGTGCCAGCAGCTTCAGGGGTACGGATTCACCCCTCCACTTT
TRBV6-5	TRBJ1-1	.	.	CASSPRLVTNTEAFF	TGTGCCAGCAGTCCCCGGTTGGTTACGAACACTGAAGCTTTCTTT
TRBV19	TRBJ2-1	.	TRBD2	CASRDSGGGYNEQFF	TGTGCCAGTAGAGACAGCGGGGGGGGGTACAATGAGCAGTTCTTC